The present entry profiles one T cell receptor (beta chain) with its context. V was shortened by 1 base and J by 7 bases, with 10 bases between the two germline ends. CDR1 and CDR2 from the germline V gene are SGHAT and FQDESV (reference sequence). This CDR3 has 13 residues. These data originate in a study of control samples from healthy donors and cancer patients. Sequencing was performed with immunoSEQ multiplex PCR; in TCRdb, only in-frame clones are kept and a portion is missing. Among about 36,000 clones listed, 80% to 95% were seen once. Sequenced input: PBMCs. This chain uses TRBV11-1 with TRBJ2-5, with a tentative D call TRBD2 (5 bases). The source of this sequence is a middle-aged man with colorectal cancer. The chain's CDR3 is CASSLDRRGTQYF. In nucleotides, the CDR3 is TGTGCCAGCAGCTTAGACAGACGGGGGACCCAGTACTTC. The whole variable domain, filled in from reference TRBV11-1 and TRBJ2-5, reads EAEVAQSPRYKITEKSQAVAFWCDPISGHATLYWYRQILGQGPELLVQFQDESVVDDSQLPKDRFSAERLKGVDSTLKIQPAELGDSAMYLCASSLDRRGTQYFGPGTRLLVL.